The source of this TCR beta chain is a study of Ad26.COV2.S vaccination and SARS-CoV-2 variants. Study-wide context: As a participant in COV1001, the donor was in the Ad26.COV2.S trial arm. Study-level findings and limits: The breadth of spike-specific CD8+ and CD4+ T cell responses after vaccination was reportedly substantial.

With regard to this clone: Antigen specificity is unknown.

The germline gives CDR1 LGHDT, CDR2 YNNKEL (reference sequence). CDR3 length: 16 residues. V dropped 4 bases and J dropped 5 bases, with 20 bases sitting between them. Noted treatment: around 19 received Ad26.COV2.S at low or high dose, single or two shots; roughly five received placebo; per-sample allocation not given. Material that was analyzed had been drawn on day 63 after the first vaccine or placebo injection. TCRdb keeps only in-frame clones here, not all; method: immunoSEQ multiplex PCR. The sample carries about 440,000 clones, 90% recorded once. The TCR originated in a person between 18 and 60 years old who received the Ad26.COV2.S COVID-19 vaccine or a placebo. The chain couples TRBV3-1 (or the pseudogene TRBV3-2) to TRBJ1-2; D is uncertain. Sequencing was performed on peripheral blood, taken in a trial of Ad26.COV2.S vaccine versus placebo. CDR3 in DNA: TGTGCCAGCAGCCGTGGATGGGTCCCCGGTTGGTATGGCTACACCTTC. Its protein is CASSRGWVPGWYGYTF.